The rows below give T cell receptor beta chains drawn from one sample of a study of shared clonotypes between healthy human individuals. Method: immunoSEQ multiplex PCR; TCRdb's copy keeps in-frame clones and lacks some. The sample shows 700,000 or so clones, approximately 75% of them seen only once. The specimen was memory CD4+ T cells sorted from blood. These receptor sequences come from a woman aged 25 to 45 in good health. CDR3s include the opening cysteine and the closing phenylalanine or tryptophan. The D gene is left open where the match is weak.

TRBV5-1	TRBD2	TRBJ2-7	CASSSRGLASSLYEQYF
TRBV10-3	NA	TRBJ2-3	CAISDRPRTDTQYF
TRBV7-2	NA	TRBJ1-2	CASSSRDNYGYTF
TRBV19	NA	TRBJ2-3	CASGGFVTDTQYF
TRBV7-7	NA	TRBJ2-2	CASSLDRGDGKGTGELFF
TRBV14	NA	TRBJ2-2	CASSQWGSTTFAGELFF
TRBV6-6	NA	TRBJ2-7	CASSTGGRSYEQYF
TRBV7-8	NA	TRBJ1-2	CASSLMGMGYTF
TRBV5-4	TRBD1	TRBJ1-2	CASSLGQGVTGYGYTF
TRBV6-1	NA	TRBJ1-1	CASSEVHTNTEAFF
TRBV5-4	NA	TRBJ2-5	CASSLARGISEETQYF
TRBV28	NA	TRBJ2-1	CASIPGHGLNEQFF
TRBV27	NA	TRBJ1-1	CASRKQGGDTEAFF
TRBV6-1	NA	TRBJ1-5	CASSRQLNQPQHF
TRBV6-1	NA	TRBJ2-7	CASSTGRTYEQYF
TRBV15	NA	TRBJ1-5	CATSRDPQGSNQPQHF
TRBV18	NA	TRBJ1-4	CASSPREVGPTNEKLFF
TRBV28	TRBD2	TRBJ2-3	CASAELAGGPADTQYF
TRBV7-9	TRBD1	TRBJ1-4	CASIKQGLGGEKLFF
TRBV7-3	TRBD1	TRBJ1-1	CASSLSHRGWNTEAFF
TRBV28	NA	TRBJ1-1	CASSLPQGLNTEAFF
TRBV14	TRBD1	TRBJ2-2	CASSPRTGPTNTGELFF
TRBV19	NA	TRBJ2-7	CASSERASSYEQYF
TRBV11-3	TRBD2	TRBJ2-7	CASSTSGLAGSDEQYF
TRBV30	TRBD1	TRBJ1-3	CAGQGSYTIYF
TRBV5-1	NA	TRBJ1-1	CASRRSLENTEAFF
TRBV18	NA	TRBJ2-3	CASSPPSARGIGTDTQYF
TRBV2	NA	TRBJ1-5	CASGEGQGRNQPQHF
TRBV2	NA	TRBJ2-3	CASSTGAGTDTQYF
TRBV28	NA	TRBJ1-4	CASSTRHREKLFF
TRBV5-6	NA	TRBJ1-3	CASSFRGRYSGNTIYF
TRBV2	NA	TRBJ1-2	CASSDSGGNYGYTF
TRBV10-2	NA	TRBJ2-5	CASSGGGTQETQYF
TRBV19	TRBD1	TRBJ2-2	CATGQGRTGELFF
TRBV10-2	TRBD2	TRBJ2-5	CASSEPPGLSTQETQYF
TRBV9	NA	TRBJ2-1	CASSVETYYNEQFF
TRBV19	TRBD2	TRBJ2-7	CASSQGLAAYEQYF
TRBV1	NA	TRBJ2-1	CTSGCGARSYNEQFF
TRBV28	TRBD2	TRBJ2-5	CASSLSGSKETQYF
TRBV19	NA	TRBJ2-1	CASSIDFSGEQFF
TRBV7-8	TRBD2	TRBJ2-7	CASSPAGGSVGLREQYF
TRBV27	NA	TRBJ2-3	CASSPFATDTQYF
TRBV18	TRBD1	TRBJ1-4	CASSPRVDRVLEKLFF
TRBV7-9	NA	TRBJ1-1	CASSSGWGTEAFF
TRBV28	NA	TRBJ1-1	CASSWRLSEAFF
TRBV4-1	TRBD2	TRBJ2-7	CASSQDVSGKWYEQYF
TRBV2	NA	TRBJ2-7	CPKRDGRRGSYEQYF
TRBV5-4	TRBD2	TRBJ2-7	CASSRGGRSSYEQYF
TRBV7-2	NA	TRBJ2-1	CASSGRTGSSYNEQFF